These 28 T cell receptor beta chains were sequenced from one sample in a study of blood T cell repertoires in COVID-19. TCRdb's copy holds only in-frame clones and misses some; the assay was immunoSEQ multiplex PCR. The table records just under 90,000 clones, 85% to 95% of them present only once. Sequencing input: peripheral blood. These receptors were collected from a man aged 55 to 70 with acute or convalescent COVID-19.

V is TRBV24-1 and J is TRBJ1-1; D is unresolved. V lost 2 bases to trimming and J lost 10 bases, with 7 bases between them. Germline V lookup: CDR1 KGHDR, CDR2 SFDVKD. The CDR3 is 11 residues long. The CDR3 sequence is CATSDSHIAFF. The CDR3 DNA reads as TGTGCCACCAGTGATTCCCACATAGCTTTCTTT.

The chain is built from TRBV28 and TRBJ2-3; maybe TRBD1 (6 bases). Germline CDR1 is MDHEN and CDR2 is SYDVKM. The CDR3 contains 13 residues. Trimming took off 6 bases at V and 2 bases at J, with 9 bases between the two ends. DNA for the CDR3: TGTGCCAGCAGAGGGGGTCCCACAGATACGCAGTATTTT. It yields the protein CASRGGPTDTQYF.

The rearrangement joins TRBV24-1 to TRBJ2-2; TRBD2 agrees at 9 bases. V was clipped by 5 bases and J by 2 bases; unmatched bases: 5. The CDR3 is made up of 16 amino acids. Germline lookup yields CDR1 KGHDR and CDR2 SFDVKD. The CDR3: CATSGLAGANTGELFF. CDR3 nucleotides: TGTGCCACCAGTGGATTAGCGGGAGCTAACACCGGGGAGCTGTTTTTT.

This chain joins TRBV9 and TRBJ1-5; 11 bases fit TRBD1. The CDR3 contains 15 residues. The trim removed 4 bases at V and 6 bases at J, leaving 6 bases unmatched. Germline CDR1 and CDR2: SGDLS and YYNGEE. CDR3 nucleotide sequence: TGTGCCAGCAGCCCCGGACAGGGGGCGAGTCAGCCCCAGCATTTT. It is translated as CASSPGQGASQPQHF.

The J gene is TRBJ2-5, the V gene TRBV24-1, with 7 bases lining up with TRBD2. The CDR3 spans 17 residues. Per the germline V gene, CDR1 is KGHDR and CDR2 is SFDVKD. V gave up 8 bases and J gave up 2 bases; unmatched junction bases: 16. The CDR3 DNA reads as TGTGCCACCACCCAATTCTTGGGGGAGGGAACACAAGAGACCCAGTACTTC. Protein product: CATTQFLGEGTQETQYF.

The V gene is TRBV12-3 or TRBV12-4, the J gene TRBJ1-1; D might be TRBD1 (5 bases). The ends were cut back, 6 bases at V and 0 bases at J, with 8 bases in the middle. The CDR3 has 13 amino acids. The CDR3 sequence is CASRAGLNTEAFF. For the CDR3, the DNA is TGTGCCAGCAGGGCGGGGCTGAACACTGAAGCTTTCTTT.

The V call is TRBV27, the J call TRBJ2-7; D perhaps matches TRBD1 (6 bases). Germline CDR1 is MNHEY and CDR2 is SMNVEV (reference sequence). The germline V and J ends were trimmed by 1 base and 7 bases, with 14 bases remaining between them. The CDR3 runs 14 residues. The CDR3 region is CASSLFSRGWEQYF. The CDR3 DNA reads TGTGCCAGCAGTTTATTCTCCAGGGGCTGGGAGCAGTACTTC.

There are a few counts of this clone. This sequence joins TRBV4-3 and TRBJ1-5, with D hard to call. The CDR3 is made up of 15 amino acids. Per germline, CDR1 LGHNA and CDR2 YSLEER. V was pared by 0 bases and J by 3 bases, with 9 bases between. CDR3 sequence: CASSQDRVDNQPQHF. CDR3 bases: TGCGCCAGCAGCCAAGATCGGGTAGACAATCAGCCCCAGCATTTT.

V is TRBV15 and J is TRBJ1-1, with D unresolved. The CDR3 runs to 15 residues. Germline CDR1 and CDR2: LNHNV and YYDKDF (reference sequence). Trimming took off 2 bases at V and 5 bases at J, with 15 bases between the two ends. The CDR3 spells CATSRYGDLGTEAFF. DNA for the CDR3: TGTGCCACCAGCAGATACGGGGATTTAGGAACTGAAGCTTTCTTT. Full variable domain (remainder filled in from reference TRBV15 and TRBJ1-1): DAMVIQNPRYQVTQFGKPVTLSCSQTLNHNVMYWYQQKSSQAPKLLFHYYDKDFNNEADTPDNFQSRRPNTSFCFLDIRSPGLGDTAMYLCATSRYGDLGTEAFFGQGTRLTVV.

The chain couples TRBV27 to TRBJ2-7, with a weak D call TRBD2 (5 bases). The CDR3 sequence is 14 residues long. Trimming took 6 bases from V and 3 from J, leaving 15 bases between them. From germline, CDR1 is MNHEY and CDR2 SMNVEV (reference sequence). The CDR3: CASSPSGIGYEQYF. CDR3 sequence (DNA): TGTGCCAGCAGCCCCTCGGGAATAGGCTACGAGCAGTACTTC.

CDR3 coding DNA: TGTGCCAGCAGCCGGGGGTTGCTAGTGGAGACCCAGTACTTC. Its protein product is CASSRGLLVETQYF. The chain employs TRBV5-4 and TRBJ2-5, with a weak D call TRBD2 (6 bases). The CDR3 is made up of 14 amino acids. The ends were cut back, 4 bases at V and 5 bases at J, with 15 bases in the middle. From germline, CDR1 is SGHNT and CDR2 YYREEE (reference sequence).

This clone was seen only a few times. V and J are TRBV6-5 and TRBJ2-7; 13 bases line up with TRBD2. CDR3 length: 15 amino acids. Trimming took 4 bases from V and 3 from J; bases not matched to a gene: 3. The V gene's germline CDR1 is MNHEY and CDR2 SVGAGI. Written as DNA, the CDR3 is TGTGCCAGCAGTTTGGGACTAGCGGGATTCTACGAGCAGTACTTC. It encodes CASSLGLAGFYEQYF.

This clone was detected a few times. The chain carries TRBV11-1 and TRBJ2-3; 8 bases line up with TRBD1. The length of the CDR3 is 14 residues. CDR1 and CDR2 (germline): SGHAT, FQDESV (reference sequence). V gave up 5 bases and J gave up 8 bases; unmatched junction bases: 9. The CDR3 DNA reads TGTGCCAGCAGCCCCGGGCCAGGGGGCTCTACGCAGTATTTT. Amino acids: CASSPGPGGSTQYF.

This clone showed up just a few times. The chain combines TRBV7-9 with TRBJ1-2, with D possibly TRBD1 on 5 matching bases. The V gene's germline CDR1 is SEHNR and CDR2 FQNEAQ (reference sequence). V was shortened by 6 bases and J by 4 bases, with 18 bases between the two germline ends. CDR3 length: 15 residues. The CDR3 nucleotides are TGTGCCAGCAGTCGTAACGGGGGGATAGGCTATGGCTACACCTTC. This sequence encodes CASSRNGGIGYGYTF.

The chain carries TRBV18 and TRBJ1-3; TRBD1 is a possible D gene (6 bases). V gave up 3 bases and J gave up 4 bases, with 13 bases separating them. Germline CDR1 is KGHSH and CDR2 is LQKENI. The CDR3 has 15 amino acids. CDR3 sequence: CASSPVRTAGNTIYF. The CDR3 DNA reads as TGTGCCAGCTCACCGGTGAGGACAGCCGGAAACACCATATATTTT.

The CDR3 loop is CASRVSLGRGNSPLHF. The CDR3 DNA reads TGTGCCAGCAGAGTCAGCCTCGGACGGGGGAATTCACCCCTCCACTTT. This rearrangement joins TRBV2 to TRBJ1-6; possibly TRBD1 for D (5 bases). The CDR3 runs to 16 residues. V was cut by 6 bases and J by 7 bases, with 19 bases left in between. Germline V gene data show CDR1 as SNHLY and CDR2 as FYNNEI.

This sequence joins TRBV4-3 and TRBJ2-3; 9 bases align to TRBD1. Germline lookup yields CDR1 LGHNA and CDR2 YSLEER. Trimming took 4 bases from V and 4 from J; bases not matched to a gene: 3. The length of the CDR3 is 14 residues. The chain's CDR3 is CASSPNRGPDTQYF. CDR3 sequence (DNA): TGCGCCAGCAGCCCAAACAGGGGGCCAGATACGCAGTATTTT.

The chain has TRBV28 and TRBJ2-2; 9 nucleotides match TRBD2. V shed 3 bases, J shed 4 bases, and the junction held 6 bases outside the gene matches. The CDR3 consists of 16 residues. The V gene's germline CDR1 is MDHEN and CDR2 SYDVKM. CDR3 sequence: CASSFGASGVTGELFF. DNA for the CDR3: TGTGCCAGCAGTTTCGGGGCTAGCGGGGTCACCGGGGAGCTGTTTTTT.

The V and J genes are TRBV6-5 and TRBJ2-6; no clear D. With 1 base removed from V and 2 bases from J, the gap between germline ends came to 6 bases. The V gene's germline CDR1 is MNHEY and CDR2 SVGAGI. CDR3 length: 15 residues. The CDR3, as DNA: TGTGCCAGCAGTTACTTTGTAGCTGGGGCCAACGTCCTGACTTTC. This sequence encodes CASSYFVAGANVLTF.

DNA for the CDR3: TGTGCCAGCAGCCCGGGACTAGCGGGAGCCGACAATGAGCAGTTCTTC. This translates into CASSPGLAGADNEQFF. The chain employs TRBV7-8 and TRBJ2-1; the match to TRBD2 covers 14 bases. This CDR3 has 16 amino acids. Germline CDR1 reads SGHVS; CDR2 reads FQNEAQ. V trimming: 5 bases; J trimming: 5 bases; junction bases outside the gene matches: 5.

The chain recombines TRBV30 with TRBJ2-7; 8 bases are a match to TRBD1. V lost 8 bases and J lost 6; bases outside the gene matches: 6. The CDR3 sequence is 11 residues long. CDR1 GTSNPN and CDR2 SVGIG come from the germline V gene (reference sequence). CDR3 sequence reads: CAVTGATEQYF. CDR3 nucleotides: TGTGCCGTGACAGGGGCGACCGAGCAGTACTTC.

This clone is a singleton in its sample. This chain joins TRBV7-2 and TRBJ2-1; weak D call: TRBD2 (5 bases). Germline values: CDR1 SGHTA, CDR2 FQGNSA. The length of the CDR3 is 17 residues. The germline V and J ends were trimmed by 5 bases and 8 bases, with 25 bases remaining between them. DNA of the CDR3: TGTGCCAGCAGCCGTCGGTTGGTGGCCGGGGAAGCCGATGAGCAGTTCTTC. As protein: CASSRRLVAGEADEQFF.

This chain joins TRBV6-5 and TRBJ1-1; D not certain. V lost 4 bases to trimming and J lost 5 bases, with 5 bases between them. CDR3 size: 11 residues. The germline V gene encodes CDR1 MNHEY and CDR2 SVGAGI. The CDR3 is CASSSGTEAFF. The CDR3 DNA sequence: TGTGCCAGCAGTTCCGGGACTGAAGCTTTCTTT.

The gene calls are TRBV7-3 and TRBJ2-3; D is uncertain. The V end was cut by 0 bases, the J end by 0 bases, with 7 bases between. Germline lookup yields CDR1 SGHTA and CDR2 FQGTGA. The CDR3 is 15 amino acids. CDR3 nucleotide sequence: TGTGCCAGCAGCTTAACGTATTCTAGCACAGATACGCAGTATTTT. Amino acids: CASSLTYSSTDTQYF.

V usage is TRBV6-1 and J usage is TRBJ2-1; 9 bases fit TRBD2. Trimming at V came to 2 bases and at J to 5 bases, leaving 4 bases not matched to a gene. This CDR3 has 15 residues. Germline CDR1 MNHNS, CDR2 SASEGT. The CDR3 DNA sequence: TGTGCCAGCAGTGAAACTAGCGGGCTCGACAATGAGCAGTTCTTC. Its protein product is CASSETSGLDNEQFF.

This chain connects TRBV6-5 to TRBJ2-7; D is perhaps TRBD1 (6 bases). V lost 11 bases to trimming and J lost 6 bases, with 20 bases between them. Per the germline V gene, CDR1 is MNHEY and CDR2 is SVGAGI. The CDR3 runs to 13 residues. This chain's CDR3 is CASARTVFIEQYF. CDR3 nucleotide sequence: TGTGCCTCCGCCCGGACAGTTTTTATCGAGCAGTACTTC.

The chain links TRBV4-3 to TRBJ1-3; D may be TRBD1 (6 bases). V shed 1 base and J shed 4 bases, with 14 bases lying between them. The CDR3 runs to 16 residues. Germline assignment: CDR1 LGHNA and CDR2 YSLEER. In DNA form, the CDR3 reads TGCGCCAGCAGCCAAGGCAGGGGAATTCTGGGAAACACCATATATTTT. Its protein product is CASSQGRGILGNTIYF.

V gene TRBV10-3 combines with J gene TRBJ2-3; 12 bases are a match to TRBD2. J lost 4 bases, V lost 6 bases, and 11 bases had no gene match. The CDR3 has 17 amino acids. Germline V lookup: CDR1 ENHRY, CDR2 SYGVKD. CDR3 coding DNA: TGTGCCATCAGGGAGGTGCTTCTAGCGGGAGGGCCAGATACGCAGTATTTT. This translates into CAIREVLLAGGPDTQYF.